This T cell receptor (beta chain) was documented in a study of T cell responses to AZD1222 COVID-19 vaccine. Overall study results and limits: Recipients of two AZD1222 doses showed rising Spike-specific TCR breadth and depth. Recipients of AZD1222 seropositive at baseline numbered only 5 or 6. White British ancestry dominated among donors, who included more females, and clonal diversity was possibly underestimated. Spike as a whole was targeted by vaccine-associated CD4 TCRs, dominant at 160-218 and 743-854.

Data came from immunoSEQ multiplex PCR; TCRdb stores just in-frame clones and leaves some out. The table lists under 200,000 clones, about nine tenths of them singletons, with roughly 5% in the top ten. The V and J ends lost 1 base and 4 bases respectively, with 5 bases between them. The CDR3 is 14 amino acids. Per the germline V gene, CDR1 is SGHTA and CDR2 is FQGNSA. As concerns this clone: The antigen remains undetermined.

The sequence was obtained from an adult in good health. This specimen was peripheral blood, taken on day 0 of AZD1222 vaccination. This chain links TRBV7-2 with TRBJ1-6, with D hard to call. As DNA, the CDR3 is TGTGCCAGCAGCTTAGGCCATTATAATTCACCCCTCCACTTT. Its protein is CASSLGHYNSPLHF.